The sequence of this TCR beta chain was determined in a study of early stage breast cancer tumors. Study observations and caveats: Blood repertoires resembled normal breast more than tumor. Enriched TCRB sequences shared across patients were mostly commonly generated sequences.

The assay was immunoSEQ multiplex PCR, and TCRdb's table has in-frame clones only and misses some. The table lists around 41,000 clones, around 73% of them singletons. Concerning this clone itself: Its antigen is not identified.

Deletions cut 3 bases from V and 0 bases from J, with 20 bases between. CDR1 is SGHNT and CDR2 is YYREEE in the germline V gene (reference sequence). The CDR3 covers 18 residues. The chain carries TRBV5-4 and TRBJ2-3, with D perhaps TRBD2 (6 bases). What was sequenced was blood. This TCR came from a person in their fifties with breast cancer. CDR3 sequence (DNA): TGTGCCAGCAGCTACCTTATCATAGCGGATCCTAGCACAGATACGCAGTATTTT. It specifies CASSYLIIADPSTDTQYF.